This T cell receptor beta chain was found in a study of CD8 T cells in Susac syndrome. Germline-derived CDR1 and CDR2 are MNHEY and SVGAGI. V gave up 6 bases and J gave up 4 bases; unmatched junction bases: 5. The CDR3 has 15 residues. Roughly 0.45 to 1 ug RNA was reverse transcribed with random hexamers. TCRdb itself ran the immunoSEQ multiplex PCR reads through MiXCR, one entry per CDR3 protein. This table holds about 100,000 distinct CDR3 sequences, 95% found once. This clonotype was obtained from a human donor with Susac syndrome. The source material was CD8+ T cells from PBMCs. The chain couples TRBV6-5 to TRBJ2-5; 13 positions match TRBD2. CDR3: CASSNGLAGAETQYF. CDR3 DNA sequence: TGTGCCAGCAGCAACGGACTAGCGGGAGCAGAGACCCAGTACTTC.